These T cell receptor beta chains were read from a single sample in a study of T cells in Graves' hyperthyroidism and ophthalmopathy. TCRdb reanalysed the multiplex PCR reads using MiXCR and keeps one entry per CDR3 protein. The table shows hundreds of thousands of distinct CDR3 sequences, with 15% to 20% occurring only once. The sample consisted of blood. The source is a man aged 40-55 years with Graves' ophthalmopathy. CDR3s include the opening cysteine and the closing phenylalanine or tryptophan. The D gene is left open where the match is weak. Not all rows give a size; the values are once, few, many and, for expanded clones, a class.

CDR3aa: CASSQQGGNNEQYF; CDR3nt: TGTGCCAGCAGCCAGCAGGGAGGTAATAACGAGCAGTACTTC; j_gene: TRBJ2-7; abundance: few; d_gene: -; v_gene: TRBV13
CDR3aa: CSARSAAASTDTQYF; CDR3nt: TGCAGTGCTAGATCGGCAGCTGCTAGCACAGATACGCAGTATTTT; j_gene: TRBJ2-3; abundance: few; d_gene: -; v_gene: TRBV20-1
CDR3aa: CASRSTGANQPQRF; CDR3nt: TGTGCCAGCAGATCTACGGGGGCCAATCAGCCCCAGCGTTTT; j_gene: TRBJ1-5; abundance: -; d_gene: -; v_gene: TRBV27
CDR3aa: CASQGSSYEQYF; CDR3nt: TGTGCCAGCCAAGGGAGCTCCTACGAGCAGTACTTC; j_gene: TRBJ2-7; abundance: many; d_gene: -; v_gene: TRBV28
CDR3aa: CASSLAGMSNEKLFF; CDR3nt: TGTGCCAGCAGCTTGGCCGGGATGTCTAATGAAAAACTGTTTTTT; j_gene: TRBJ1-4; abundance: few; d_gene: -; v_gene: TRBV5-5
CDR3aa: CAVQNRGKGQETQYF; CDR3nt: TGTGCCGTCCAAAACAGGGGAAAGGGGCAAGAGACCCAGTACTTC; j_gene: TRBJ2-5; abundance: few; d_gene: TRBD1; v_gene: TRBV6-1
CDR3aa: CASSTDGTGSNEQFF; CDR3nt: TGTGCCAGCAGCACGGATGGGACAGGGAGCAATGAGCAGTTCTTC; j_gene: TRBJ2-1; abundance: few; d_gene: TRBD1; v_gene: TRBV5-6
CDR3aa: CATSREIGGTRGEQFF; CDR3nt: TGTGCCACCAGCAGAGAAATTGGCGGGACACGAGGTGAGCAGTTCTTC; j_gene: TRBJ2-1; abundance: many; d_gene: -; v_gene: TRBV15
CDR3aa: CASSPIAGSFGELFF; CDR3nt: TGTGCCAGCAGCCCGATAGCGGGATCATTCGGGGAGCTGTTTTTT; j_gene: TRBJ2-2; abundance: many; d_gene: TRBD2; v_gene: TRBV7-9
CDR3aa: CTSRGGPNEKLFF; CDR3nt: TGTACCAGCAGGGGGGGACCGAATGAAAAACTGTTTTTT; j_gene: TRBJ1-4; abundance: few; d_gene: TRBD1; v_gene: TRBV2
CDR3aa: CASSPDGTSGQYF; CDR3nt: TGTGCCAGCAGCCCAGACGGGACTAGCGGGCAGTATTTT; j_gene: TRBJ2-3; abundance: many; d_gene: TRBD2; v_gene: TRBV3-1
CDR3aa: CASSSSGSIHEQYF; CDR3nt: TGTGCCAGCAGCTCTAGCGGGAGTATCCACGAGCAGTACTTC; j_gene: TRBJ2-7; abundance: many; d_gene: TRBD2; v_gene: TRBV6-1
CDR3aa: CSARGGGLAGFNSYEQYF; CDR3nt: TGCAGTGCTAGAGGGGGGGGACTAGCGGGATTCAACTCCTACGAGCAGTACTTC; j_gene: TRBJ2-7; abundance: many; d_gene: TRBD2; v_gene: TRBV20-1
CDR3aa: CASSAGNTVYNEQFF; CDR3nt: TGTGCCAGCAGCGCAGGGAATACGGTCTACAATGAGCAGTTCTTC; j_gene: TRBJ2-1; abundance: -; d_gene: -; v_gene: TRBV7-2
CDR3aa: CASSLRGQGPYEQYF; CDR3nt: TGTGCCAGCAGCTTAAGGGGTCAAGGTCCCTACGAGCAGTACTTC; j_gene: TRBJ2-7; abundance: few; d_gene: -; v_gene: TRBV11-2
CDR3aa: CSAAPGGTGWSQYF; CDR3nt: TGCAGTGCTGCCCCAGGGGGCACAGGTTGGTCCCAGTACTTC; j_gene: TRBJ2-5; abundance: -; d_gene: TRBD1; v_gene: TRBV20-1
CDR3aa: CASSRMQGDRYGYTF; CDR3nt: TGTGCCAGCAGTCGTATGCAAGGGGATCGATATGGCTACACCTTC; j_gene: TRBJ1-2; abundance: few; d_gene: -; v_gene: TRBV27
CDR3aa: CAWSENQETQYF; CDR3nt: TGTGCCTGGAGCGAGAACCAAGAGACCCAGTACTTC; j_gene: TRBJ2-5; abundance: -; d_gene: -; v_gene: TRBV30
CDR3aa: CASSSDWTSSYEQYF; CDR3nt: TGTGCCAGCAGCTCGGATTGGACTAGCTCCTACGAGCAGTACTTC; j_gene: TRBJ2-7; abundance: few; d_gene: TRBD2; v_gene: TRBV7-6
CDR3aa: CASIISGGIPEAFF; CDR3nt: TGTGCCAGCATAATATCGGGGGGAATCCCTGAAGCTTTCTTT; j_gene: TRBJ1-1; abundance: few; d_gene: -; v_gene: TRBV28
CDR3aa: CASSWTGTKNYEQYF; CDR3nt: TGTGCCAGCAGTTGGACCGGGACAAAAAACTACGAGCAGTACTTC; j_gene: TRBJ2-7; abundance: few; d_gene: -; v_gene: TRBV6-7
CDR3aa: CASSYLAGTLGEQYF; CDR3nt: TGTGCCAGCAGCTACCTGGCGGGGACCCTTGGAGAGCAGTACTTC; j_gene: TRBJ2-7; abundance: many; d_gene: -; v_gene: TRBV7-2
CDR3aa: CASKTRWSEQGGYGYTF; CDR3nt: TGTGCCAGCAAGACCCGTTGGAGCGAGCAGGGCGGCTATGGCTACACCTTC; j_gene: TRBJ1-2; abundance: -; d_gene: -; v_gene: TRBV6-1
CDR3aa: CASSEPGLAPGGTQYF; CDR3nt: TGTGCCAGCAGTGAACCGGGACTAGCCCCCGGTGGGACCCAGTACTTC; j_gene: TRBJ2-5; abundance: -; d_gene: TRBD2; v_gene: TRBV2
CDR3aa: CASSVGLAGAYNEQFF; CDR3nt: TGTGCCAGCAGCGTAGGACTAGCGGGAGCATACAATGAGCAGTTCTTC; j_gene: TRBJ2-1; abundance: -; d_gene: TRBD2; v_gene: TRBV9
CDR3aa: CASSYWGGATEAFF; CDR3nt: TGTGCCAGCAGTTACTGGGGAGGTGCCACTGAAGCTTTCTTT; j_gene: TRBJ1-1; abundance: few; d_gene: -; v_gene: TRBV6-6
CDR3aa: CAISESEGGRFDPWVVDQPQHF; CDR3nt: TGTGCCATCAGTGAGTCAGAGGGGGGACGGTTTGATCCATGGGTCGTCGATCAGCCCCAGCATTTT; j_gene: TRBJ1-5; abundance: -; d_gene: -; v_gene: TRBV10-3